The clone carrying this T cell receptor (beta chain) was found once. The CDR3 has 12 amino acids. Trimming took 5 bases from V and 5 from J, leaving 9 bases between them. Germline assignment: CDR1 SQVTM and CDR2 ANQGSEA. The sample comes from a study of T cells after somatic rescue of genetic block. Sequenced by immunoSEQ multiplex PCR; TCRdb stores in-frame clones only, minus some. Of 65,000 to 70,000 clones in the sample, 85% to 95% were seen once. The specimen was peripheral blood mononuclear cells (PBMCs). This receptor was taken from a man between 40 and 49 years old. This rearrangement joins TRBV29-1 to TRBJ1-4, with D possibly being TRBD1 (6 bases). CDR3 in DNA: TGCAGCGTTTCGGGGGCAAATGAAAAACTGTTTTTT. It specifies CSVSGANEKLFF.